These 3 T cell receptor beta chains were all obtained from the same sample, sequenced in a study of Ad26.COV2.S vaccination and SARS-CoV-2 variants. Treatment reported: about 20 received Ad26.COV2.S at low or high dose, single or two shots; about 5 received placebo; per-sample allocation not given. Each sample was drawn 63 days after the first injection (of vaccine or placebo). Method: immunoSEQ multiplex PCR; TCRdb's copy keeps in-frame clones and lacks some. Among around 300,000 clones, approximately 86% were seen once, and the ten largest hold 9.5% to 12%. The sample was peripheral blood, taken in a trial of Ad26.COV2.S vaccine versus placebo. The receptors shown here come from a person aged 18-60 years who received the Ad26.COV2.S COVID-19 vaccine or a placebo.

The rearrangement uses TRBV5-6 and TRBJ2-5; 8 nucleotides line up with TRBD1. Germline trimming cut 4 bases from V and 5 bases from J; bases unmatched to any gene: 7. The germline gives CDR1 SGHDT, CDR2 YYEEEE. This CDR3 has 14 amino acids. The CDR3 DNA follows: TGTGCCAGCAGCACCCGGACAGGGCTGGAGACCCAGTACTTC. Translated, it gives CASSTRTGLETQYF.

This clone appeared a single time. The rearrangement links TRBV28 to TRBJ2-7, with D unclear. CDR3 length: 13 residues. The V gene's germline CDR1 is MDHEN and CDR2 SYDVKM. V was cut by 3 bases and J by 0 bases, with 6 bases left in between. CDR3 loop: CASSFRSSYEQYF. The DNA for the CDR3 is TGTGCCAGCAGTTTCAGGAGCTCCTACGAGCAGTACTTC.

Notes on this clone: The junction differs from germline at one of its ends, possibly a read error. DNA for the CDR3: TGTGCCAGCAGTGAATGGCAGGGTAGCAAACAGCCCCAGCATTTT. Encoded protein: CASSEWQGSKQPQHF. The chain is built from TRBV2 and TRBJ1-5; D might be TRBD1 (5 bases). CDR3 length: 15 residues. Germline CDR1 reads SNHLY; CDR2 reads FYNNEI.